Only a few counts were recorded for the clone carrying this T cell receptor beta chain. What it binds is not known. The authors made cDNA by 5'RACE with 10-nucleotide random UMIs. One entry per CDR3 protein, called by TCRdb with MiXCR from the 5' RACE reads. The data hold under 70,000 distinct CDR3 sequences, with around 5% observed a single time. This sample was taken from a study of neurological immune-mediated disorders. Study in general: For the roughly 35 multiple sclerosis patients, the disease was relapsing-remitting in about 31 and secondary progressive in 3.

Whole-study findings and limits: The phylogenetic placement of 18 of 34 multiple sclerosis patients' repertoires in one related-CDR3 cluster constitutes a possible signature.

Sequencing used PBMCs. The receptor comes from a woman under 40 with multiple sclerosis.

The CDR3 region is CASSFMTGFEQYF. As DNA, the CDR3 is TGTGCCAGCAGTTTTATGACAGGGTTCGAGCAGTACTTC. The chain couples TRBV12-3 or TRBV12-4 to TRBJ2-7; 7 bases are shared with TRBD1. This CDR3 is 13 amino acids long. After removal of 3 bases from V and 6 bases from J, the junction contained 5 bases not matched to a gene.